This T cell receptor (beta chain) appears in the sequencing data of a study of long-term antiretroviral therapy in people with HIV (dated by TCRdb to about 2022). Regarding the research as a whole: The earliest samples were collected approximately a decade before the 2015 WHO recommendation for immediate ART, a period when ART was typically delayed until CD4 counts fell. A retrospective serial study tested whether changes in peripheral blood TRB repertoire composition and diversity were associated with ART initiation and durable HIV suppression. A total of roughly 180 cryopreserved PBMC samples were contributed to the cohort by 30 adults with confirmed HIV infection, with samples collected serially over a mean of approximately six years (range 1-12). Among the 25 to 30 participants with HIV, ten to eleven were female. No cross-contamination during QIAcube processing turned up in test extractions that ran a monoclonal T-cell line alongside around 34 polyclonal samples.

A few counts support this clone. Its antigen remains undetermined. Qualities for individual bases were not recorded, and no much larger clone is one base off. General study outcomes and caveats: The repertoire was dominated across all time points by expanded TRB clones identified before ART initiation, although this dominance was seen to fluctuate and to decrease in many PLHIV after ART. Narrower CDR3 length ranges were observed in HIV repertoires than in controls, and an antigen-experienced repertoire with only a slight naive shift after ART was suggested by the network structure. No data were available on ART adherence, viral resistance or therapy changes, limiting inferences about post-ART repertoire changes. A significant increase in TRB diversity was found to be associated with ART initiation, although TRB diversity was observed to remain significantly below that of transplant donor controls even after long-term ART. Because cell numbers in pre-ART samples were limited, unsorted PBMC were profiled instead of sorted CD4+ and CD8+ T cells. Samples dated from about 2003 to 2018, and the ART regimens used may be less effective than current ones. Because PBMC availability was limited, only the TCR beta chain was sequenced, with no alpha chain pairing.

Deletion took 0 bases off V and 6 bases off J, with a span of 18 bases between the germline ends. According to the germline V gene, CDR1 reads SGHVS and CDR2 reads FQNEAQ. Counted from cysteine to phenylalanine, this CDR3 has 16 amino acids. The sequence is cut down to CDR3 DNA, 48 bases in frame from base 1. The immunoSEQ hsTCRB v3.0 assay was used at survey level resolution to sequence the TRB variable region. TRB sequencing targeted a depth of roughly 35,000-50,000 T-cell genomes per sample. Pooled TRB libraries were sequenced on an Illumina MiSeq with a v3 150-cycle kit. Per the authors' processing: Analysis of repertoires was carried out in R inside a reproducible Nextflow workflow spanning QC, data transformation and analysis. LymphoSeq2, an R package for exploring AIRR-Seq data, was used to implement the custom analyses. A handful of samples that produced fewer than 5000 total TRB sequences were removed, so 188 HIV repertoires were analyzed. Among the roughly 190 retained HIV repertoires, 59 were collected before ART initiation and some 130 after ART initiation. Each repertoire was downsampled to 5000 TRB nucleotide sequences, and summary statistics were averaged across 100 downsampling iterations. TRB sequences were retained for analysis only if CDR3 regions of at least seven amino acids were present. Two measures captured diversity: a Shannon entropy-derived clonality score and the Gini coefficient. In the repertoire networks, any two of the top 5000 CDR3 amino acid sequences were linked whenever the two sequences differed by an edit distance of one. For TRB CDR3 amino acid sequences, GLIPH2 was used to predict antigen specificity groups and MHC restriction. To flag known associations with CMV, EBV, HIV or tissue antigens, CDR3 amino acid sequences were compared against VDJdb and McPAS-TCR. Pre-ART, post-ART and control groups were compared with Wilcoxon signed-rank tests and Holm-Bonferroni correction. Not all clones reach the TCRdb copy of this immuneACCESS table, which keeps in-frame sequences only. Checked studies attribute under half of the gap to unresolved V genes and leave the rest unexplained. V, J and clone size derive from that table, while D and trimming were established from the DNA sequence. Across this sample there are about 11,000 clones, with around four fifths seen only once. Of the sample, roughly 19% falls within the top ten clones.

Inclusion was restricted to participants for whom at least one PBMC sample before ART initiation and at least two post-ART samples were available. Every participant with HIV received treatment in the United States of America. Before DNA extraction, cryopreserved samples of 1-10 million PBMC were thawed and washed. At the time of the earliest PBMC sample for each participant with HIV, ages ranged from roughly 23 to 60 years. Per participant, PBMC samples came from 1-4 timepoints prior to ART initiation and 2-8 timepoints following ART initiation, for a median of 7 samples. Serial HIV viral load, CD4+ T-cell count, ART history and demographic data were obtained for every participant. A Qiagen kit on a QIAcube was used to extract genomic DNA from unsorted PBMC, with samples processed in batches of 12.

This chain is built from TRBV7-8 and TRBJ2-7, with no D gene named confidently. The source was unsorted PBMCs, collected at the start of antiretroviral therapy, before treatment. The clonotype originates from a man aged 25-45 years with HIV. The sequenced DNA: TGTGCCAGCAGCTTAGCGTCCGGGCCTCAGCCGGGCGAGCAGTACTTC. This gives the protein CASSLASGPQPGEQYF.